Following are 5 T cell receptor beta chains from one sample sequenced in a study of blood T cells in healthy people across ages. Then a second PCR, running roughly 7 to 11 cycles, was carried out with a sample-barcoded 5' primer and a J-beta primer mix. Via MiXCR, TCRdb re-called the 5' RACE reads, giving one row per CDR3 protein. Of 1,300,000 or so distinct CDR3 sequences listed, around 55% are singletons. The specimen was blood. The receptors derive from a man between 18 and 29 years old in good health.

The rearrangement uses TRBV6-1 and TRBJ2-3; D is undetermined. The length of the CDR3 is 16 residues. CDR1 and CDR2 from the germline V gene are MNHNS and SASEGT. Between the trimmed V and J ends, which lost 0 bases and 0 bases, there was a span of 10 bases. The CDR3 nucleotides are TGTGCCAGCAGTGAAGCGCGAGCGACTAGCACAGATACGCAGTATTTT. It codes for CASSEARATSTDTQYF.

The CDR3 DNA reads TGTGCCAGCAGTCCAGCTCCCGGTCAGCCCCAGCATTTT. As protein: CASSPAPGQPQHF. The chain employs TRBV27 and TRBJ1-5, with D unresolved. This CDR3 has 13 residues. V was pared by 5 bases and J by 6 bases, with 11 bases between. CDR1 and CDR2 (germline): MNHEY, SMNVEV (reference sequence).

The chain is built from TRBV3-1 and TRBJ2-1; weak D call: TRBD2 (6 bases). The CDR3 covers 18 residues. V was pared by 2 bases and J by 3 bases, with 20 bases between. From germline, CDR1 is LGHDT and CDR2 YNNKEL (reference sequence). For the CDR3, the DNA is TGTGCCAGCAGCCAAAGTTTAGGCGGGGCCTTGGACTACAATGAGCAGTTCTTC. As protein: CASSQSLGGALDYNEQFF.

This clonotype was observed a few times. This chain connects TRBV7-2 to TRBJ2-4; 8 positions agree with TRBD1. CDR3 length: 14 amino acids. Germline values: CDR1 SGHTA, CDR2 FQGNSA. Unmatched junction bases numbered 7, after V lost 5 bases and J lost 7 bases. The CDR3 bases are TGTGCCAGCAGCCGTGGGACAGGCGCGAACATTCAGTACTTC. It specifies CASSRGTGANIQYF.

V and J are TRBV19 and TRBJ1-6; D gene ambiguous. Germline CDR1 is LNHDA and CDR2 is SQIVND (reference sequence). This CDR3 contains 14 residues. Trimming cost V 10 bases and J 4 bases, with 14 bases left between them. The CDR3 protein is CATMEAAYNSPLHF. The DNA of the CDR3 is TGTGCCACCATGGAGGCGGCTTATAATTCACCCCTCCACTTT.